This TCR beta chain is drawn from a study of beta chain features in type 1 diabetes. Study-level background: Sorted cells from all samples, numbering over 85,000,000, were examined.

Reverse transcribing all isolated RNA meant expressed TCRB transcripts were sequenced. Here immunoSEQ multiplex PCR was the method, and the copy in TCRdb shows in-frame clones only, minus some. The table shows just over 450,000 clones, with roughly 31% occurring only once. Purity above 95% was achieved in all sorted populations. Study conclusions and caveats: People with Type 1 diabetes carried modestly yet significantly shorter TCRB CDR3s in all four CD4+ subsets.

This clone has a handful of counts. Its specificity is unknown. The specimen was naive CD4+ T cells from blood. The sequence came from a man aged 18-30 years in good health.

CDR3 sequence reads: CASSPDRDDQPQHF. The CDR3 nucleotides read TGTGCCAGCAGCCCGGACAGGGACGATCAGCCCCAGCATTTT. The J gene is TRBJ1-5, the V gene TRBV7-8; TRBD1 matches at 8 bases. CDR1 is SGHVS, CDR2 FQNEAQ, per germline. V dropped 5 bases and J dropped 5; count of bases not matched to a gene: 5. The CDR3 sequence is 14 residues long.